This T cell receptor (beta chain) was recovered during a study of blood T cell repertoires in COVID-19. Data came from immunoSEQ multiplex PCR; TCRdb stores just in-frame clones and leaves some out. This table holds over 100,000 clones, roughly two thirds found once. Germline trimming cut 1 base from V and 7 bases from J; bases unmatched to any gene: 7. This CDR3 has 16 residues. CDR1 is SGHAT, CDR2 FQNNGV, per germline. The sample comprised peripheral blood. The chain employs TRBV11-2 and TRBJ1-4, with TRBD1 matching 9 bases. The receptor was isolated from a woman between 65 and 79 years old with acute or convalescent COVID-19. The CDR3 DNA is TGTGCCAGCAGCTTAGGGACAGGGGTTGTCGGTGAAAAACTGTTTTTT. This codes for CASSLGTGVVGEKLFF.